One sample yielded the 18 T cell receptor beta chains listed below, sequenced in a study of blood T cell repertoires in COVID-19. Assay used: immunoSEQ multiplex PCR; TCRdb lists only in-frame clones, some missing. The sample has approximately 33,000 clones; roughly 88% are singletons. Sequencing was carried out using peripheral blood. All receptors derive from a man between 60 and 75 years old with COVID-19, enrolled during active disease.

The chain has TRBV6-5 and TRBJ1-1; D ambiguous. Germline loops: CDR1 MNHEY, CDR2 SVGAGI. The CDR3 covers 12 residues. Trimming shortened V by 4 bases and J by 5 bases, and 8 bases separated the two germline ends. The CDR3: CASSLTGTEAFF. CDR3 sequence (DNA): TGTGCCAGCAGTTTAACCGGGACTGAAGCTTTCTTT.

The chain couples TRBV24-1 to TRBJ2-3; D is possibly TRBD2 (6 bases). V lost 4 bases, J lost 1 base, and 8 bases lay in between. There are 14 residues in the CDR3. Germline V lookup: CDR1 KGHDR, CDR2 SFDVKD. CDR3 in DNA: TGTGCCACCAGTGACGGGGGTCGCACAGATACGCAGTATTTT. Its protein product is CATSDGGRTDTQYF.

CDR3 DNA: TGTGCCAGCATCTCCCGGGGAGCCCTATTGAGTCAGCCCCAGCATTTT. Translation: CASISRGALLSQPQHF. This chain uses TRBV28 with TRBJ1-5, with no clear D. The CDR3 length is 16 residues. Germline loops: CDR1 MDHEN, CDR2 SYDVKM. The V end lost 7 bases, the J end lost 6 bases, and 22 bases lay between the germline ends.

This clone was seen a single time. The gene calls are TRBV7-3 and TRBJ2-1; TRBD1 agrees at 9 bases. Germline CDR1 is SGHTA and CDR2 is FQGTGA. This CDR3 is built from 14 residues. The junction had 4 bases not matched to a gene; V was cut back by 2 bases and J by 8 bases. CDR3 in amino acids: CASSLGTGSHEQFF. CDR3 in DNA: TGTGCCAGCAGCTTAGGGACAGGGTCCCATGAGCAGTTCTTC.

J is TRBJ2-3 and V is TRBV5-4; 7 bases line up with TRBD2. Germline V gene data show CDR1 as SGHNT and CDR2 as YYREEE (reference sequence). The CDR3 sequence is 15 residues long. With 0 bases clipped from V and 2 bases from J, the junction kept 3 bases outside the gene matches. The CDR3 nucleotides read TGTGCCAGCAGCTTGGAGCGGGACCTCACAGATACGCAGTATTTT. Translated: CASSLERDLTDTQYF.

The chain joins TRBV28 to TRBJ1-2; no reliable D call. This CDR3 is built from 13 residues. The V gene's germline CDR1 is MDHEN and CDR2 SYDVKM. Trimming stripped 4 bases from V and 8 bases from J, with 14 bases between. The CDR3 region has the DNA TGTGCCAGCAGTTCCCCCCAGGAAGACGGCTACACCTTC. Translated: CASSSPQEDGYTF.

This clone was seen a handful of times. For the CDR3, the DNA is TGTGCCAGTAGTATATCAGTGGGACAGAGCAATCAGCCCCAGCATTTT. Translating gives CASSISVGQSNQPQHF. The gene calls are TRBV19 and TRBJ1-5; 7 nucleotides align to TRBD1. Trimming took 2 bases from V and 1 from J; bases not matched to a gene: 5. The CDR3 is 16 residues long. Germline-derived CDR1 and CDR2 are LNHDA and SQIVND (reference sequence).

The genes are TRBV28 and TRBJ2-2, with D uncertain. The CDR3 length is 14 residues. Trimming took 2 bases from V and 5 from J, leaving 9 bases between them. The germline gives CDR1 MDHEN, CDR2 SYDVKM. CDR3 in DNA: TGTGCCAGCAGTTTACCAACGAGAACCGGGGAGCTGTTTTTT. As protein: CASSLPTRTGELFF.

This clone appeared a single time. The V gene is TRBV5-1, the J gene TRBJ2-2; 7 bases align to TRBD2. Trimming removed 0 bases from V and 4 bases from J; junction bases left unmatched: 3. CDR1 SGHRS and CDR2 YFSETQ come from the germline V gene. This CDR3 comprises 15 residues. The CDR3 DNA reads as TGCGCCAGCAGCTTGGCGGGGGGAGGCACCGGGGAGCTGTTTTTT. Encoded protein: CASSLAGGGTGELFF. Full variable domain (missing parts from reference TRBV5-1 and TRBJ2-2): KAGVTQTPRYLIKTRGQQVTLSCSPISGHRSVSWYQQTPGQGLQFLFEYFSETQRNKGNFPGRFSGRQFSNSRSEMNVSTLELGDSALYLCASSLAGGGTGELFFGEGSRLTVL.

The chain is built from TRBV10-3 and TRBJ2-3, with D perhaps matching TRBD2 (6 bases). Germline CDR1 ENHRY, CDR2 SYGVKD. V lost 2 bases to trimming and J lost 3 bases, with 9 bases between them. There are 14 residues in the CDR3. CDR3 nucleotide sequence: TGTGCCATCAGTGAGGGACGGGGGACAGATACGCAGTATTTT. Translation: CAISEGRGTDTQYF.

The chain uses TRBV19 and TRBJ1-1; D is unclear. V was shortened by 6 bases and J by 3 bases, with 11 bases between the two germline ends. In germline, CDR1 is LNHDA, CDR2 SQIVND (reference sequence). The CDR3 extends over 13 amino acids. The CDR3 DNA sequence: TGTGCCAGTAGATCAGAAGAGGACACTGAAGCTTTCTTT. Its protein is CASRSEEDTEAFF.

This clone has just one count. The chain carries TRBV24-1 and TRBJ2-3; 9 positions agree with TRBD1. V dropped 3 bases and J dropped 4; count of bases not matched to a gene: 4. The CDR3 consists of 15 residues. The germline gives CDR1 KGHDR, CDR2 SFDVKD. In nucleotides, the CDR3 is TGTGCCACCAGTGATGTAAGACAGGGGGCAGATACGCAGTATTTT. Protein product: CATSDVRQGADTQYF.

V and J are TRBV3-1 (or the pseudogene TRBV3-2) and TRBJ1-3, with TRBD1 identical over 7 bases. Per germline, CDR1 LGHDT and CDR2 YNNKEL (reference sequence). The CDR3 sequence is 18 residues long. J lost 2 bases, V lost 3 bases, and 13 bases had no gene match. The DNA of the CDR3 is TGTGCCAGCAGCCATTTCGCTCCAAGACAGGGAGCTGGAAACACCATATATTTT. It codes for CASSHFAPRQGAGNTIYF.

The rearrangement links TRBV15 to TRBJ2-3, with TRBD2 matching 9 bases. Germline-derived CDR1 and CDR2 are LNHNV and YYDKDF (reference sequence). This CDR3 is 16 amino acids long. Losses at the gene ends were 4 bases for V and 1 base for J; bases not matched to a gene: 6. CDR3 in DNA: TGTGCCACCAGCAACAAACTAGCGGGTGGCACAGATACGCAGTATTTT. Translating it yields CATSNKLAGGTDTQYF.

DNA of the CDR3: TGTGCCAGCAGCTTCCCCGGTGCCAACTATGGCTACACCTTC. It translates to CASSFPGANYGYTF. V and J are TRBV11-2 and TRBJ1-2; no definite D call. Germline-derived CDR1 and CDR2 are SGHAT and FQNNGV. The V and J ends lost 3 bases and 2 bases respectively, with 10 bases between them. This CDR3 has 14 residues.

This clone was observed a single time. The chain has TRBV7-2 and TRBJ2-3; 7 positions agree with TRBD2. This CDR3 has 19 residues. CDR1 and CDR2 from the germline V gene are SGHTA and FQGNSA. The V and J ends lost 2 bases and 0 bases, in that order; junction bases with no gene match: 14. For the CDR3, the DNA is TGTGCCAGCAGCTTACCCCTACAAGCGGGAAACCCAAGCACAGATACGCAGTATTTT. Its translation is CASSLPLQAGNPSTDTQYF.

This clone was detected only once. V gene TRBV18 combines with J gene TRBJ1-2, with 8 bases fitting TRBD1. J gave up 8 bases and V 2 bases, and 10 bases lay outside the gene matches. CDR1 KGHSH and CDR2 LQKENI come from the germline V gene. CDR3 length equals 15 residues. CDR3 nucleotides: TGTGCCAGCTCACCAGGGACAGGAAGCCTCGTAGGCTACACCTTC. Protein sequence: CASSPGTGSLVGYTF.

This chain uses TRBV18 with TRBJ2-1; D is possibly TRBD2 (5 bases). V was trimmed by 4 bases and J by 0 bases, leaving 13 bases between them. The CDR3 consists of 16 residues. Germline V lookup: CDR1 KGHSH, CDR2 LQKENI. The CDR3, as DNA: TGTGCCAGCTCACTCAAGCGGTCGAGCTCCTACAATGAGCAGTTCTTC. Its translation: CASSLKRSSSYNEQFF.